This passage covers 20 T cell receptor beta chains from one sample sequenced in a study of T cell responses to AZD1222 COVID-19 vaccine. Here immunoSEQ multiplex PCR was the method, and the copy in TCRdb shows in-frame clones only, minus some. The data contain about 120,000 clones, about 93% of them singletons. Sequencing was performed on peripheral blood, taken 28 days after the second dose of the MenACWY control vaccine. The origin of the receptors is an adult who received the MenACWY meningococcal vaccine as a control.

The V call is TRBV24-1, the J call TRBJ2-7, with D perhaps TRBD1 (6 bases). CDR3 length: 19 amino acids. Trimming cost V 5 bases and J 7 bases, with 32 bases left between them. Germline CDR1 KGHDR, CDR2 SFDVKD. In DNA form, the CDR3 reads TGTGCCACCAGTGGGTCCGGGACCAGGGGTATACGAGGTCCTGGAGAGCAGTACTTC. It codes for CATSGSGTRGIRGPGEQYF.

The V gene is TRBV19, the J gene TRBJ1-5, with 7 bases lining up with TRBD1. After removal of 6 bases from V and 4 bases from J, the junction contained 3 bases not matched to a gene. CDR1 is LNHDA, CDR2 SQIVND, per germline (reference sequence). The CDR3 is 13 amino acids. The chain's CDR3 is CASRWTGNQPQHF. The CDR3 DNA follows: TGTGCCAGTAGATGGACAGGAAATCAGCCCCAGCATTTT.

CDR3 loop: CASRGIQNIQYF. The CDR3 region has the DNA TGTGCCAGCAGGGGAATTCAAAACATTCAGTACTTC. J is TRBJ2-4 and V is TRBV27; D not resolved. CDR1 is MNHEY and CDR2 is SMNVEV in the germline V gene (reference sequence). V was trimmed by 6 bases and J by 5 bases, leaving 8 bases between them. The CDR3 consists of 12 residues.

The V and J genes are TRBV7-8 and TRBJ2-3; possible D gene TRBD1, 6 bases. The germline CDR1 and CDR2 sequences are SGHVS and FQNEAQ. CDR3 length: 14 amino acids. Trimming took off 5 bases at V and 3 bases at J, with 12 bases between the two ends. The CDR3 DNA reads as TGTGCCAGCAGCCCCCCTAGGGGGACAGATACGCAGTATTTT. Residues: CASSPPRGTDTQYF.

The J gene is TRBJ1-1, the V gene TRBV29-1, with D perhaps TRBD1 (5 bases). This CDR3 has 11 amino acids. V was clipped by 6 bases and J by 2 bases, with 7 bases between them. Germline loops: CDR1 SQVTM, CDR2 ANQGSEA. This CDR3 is CSVTDNTEAFF. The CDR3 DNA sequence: TGCAGCGTGACAGACAACACTGAAGCTTTCTTT.

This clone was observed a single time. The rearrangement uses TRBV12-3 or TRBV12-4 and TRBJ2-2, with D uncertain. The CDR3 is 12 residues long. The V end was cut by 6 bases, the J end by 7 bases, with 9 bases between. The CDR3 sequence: CASRFGHGELFF. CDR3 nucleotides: TGTGCCAGCAGATTTGGCCACGGGGAGCTGTTTTTT.

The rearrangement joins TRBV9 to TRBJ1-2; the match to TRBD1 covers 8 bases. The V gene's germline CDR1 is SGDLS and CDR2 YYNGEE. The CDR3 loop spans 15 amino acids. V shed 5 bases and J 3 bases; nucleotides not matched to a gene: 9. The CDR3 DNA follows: TGTGCCAGCAGTAAGAGTGGACAGGGCGACTATGGCTACACCTTC. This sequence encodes CASSKSGQGDYGYTF.

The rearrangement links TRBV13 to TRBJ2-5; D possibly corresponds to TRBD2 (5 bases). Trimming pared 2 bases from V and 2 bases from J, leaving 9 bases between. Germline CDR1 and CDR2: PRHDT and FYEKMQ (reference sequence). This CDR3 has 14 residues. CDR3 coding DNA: TGTGCCAGCAGCTTACTCACGGGGCAAGAGACCCAGTACTTC. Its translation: CASSLLTGQETQYF.

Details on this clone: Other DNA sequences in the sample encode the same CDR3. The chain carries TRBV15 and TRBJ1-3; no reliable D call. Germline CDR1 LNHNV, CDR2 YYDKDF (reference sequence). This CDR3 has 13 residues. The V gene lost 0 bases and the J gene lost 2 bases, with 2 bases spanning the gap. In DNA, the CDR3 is TGTGCCACCAGCAGAGATCCTGGAAACACCATATATTTT. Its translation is CATSRDPGNTIYF. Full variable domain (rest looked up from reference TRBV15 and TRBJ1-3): DAMVIQNPRYQVTQFGKPVTLSCSQTLNHNVMYWYQQKSSQAPKLLFHYYDKDFNNEADTPDNFQSRRPNTSFCFLDIRSPGLGDTAMYLCATSRDPGNTIYFGEGSWLTVV.

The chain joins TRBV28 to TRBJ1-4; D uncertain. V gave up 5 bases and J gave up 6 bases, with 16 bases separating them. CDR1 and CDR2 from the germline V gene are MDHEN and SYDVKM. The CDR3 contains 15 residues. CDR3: CASSPLFGGDEKLFF. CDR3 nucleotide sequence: TGTGCCAGCAGTCCCCTTTTCGGAGGTGATGAAAAACTGTTTTTT.

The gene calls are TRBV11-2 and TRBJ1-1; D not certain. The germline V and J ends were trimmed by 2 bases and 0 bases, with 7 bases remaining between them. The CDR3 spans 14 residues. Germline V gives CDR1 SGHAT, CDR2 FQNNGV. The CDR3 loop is CASSLSEMNTEAFF. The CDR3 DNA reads TGTGCCAGCAGCTTATCGGAGATGAACACTGAAGCTTTCTTT.

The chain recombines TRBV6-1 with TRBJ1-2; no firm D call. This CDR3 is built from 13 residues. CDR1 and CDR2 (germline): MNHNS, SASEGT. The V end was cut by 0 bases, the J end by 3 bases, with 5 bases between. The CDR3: CASSEAPYYGYTF. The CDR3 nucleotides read TGTGCCAGCAGTGAAGCCCCGTACTATGGCTACACCTTC.

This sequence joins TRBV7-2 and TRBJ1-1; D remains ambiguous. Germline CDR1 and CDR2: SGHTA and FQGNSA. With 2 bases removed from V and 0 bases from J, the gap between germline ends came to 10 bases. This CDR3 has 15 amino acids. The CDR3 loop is CASSLWGSMNTEAFF. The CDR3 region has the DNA TGTGCCAGCAGCTTATGGGGTTCTATGAACACTGAAGCTTTCTTT.

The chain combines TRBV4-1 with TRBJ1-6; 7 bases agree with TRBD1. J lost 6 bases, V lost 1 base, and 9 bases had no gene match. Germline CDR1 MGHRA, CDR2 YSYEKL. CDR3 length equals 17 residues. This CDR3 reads CASSQAWTGGFNSPLHF. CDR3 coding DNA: TGCGCCAGCAGCCAAGCCTGGACAGGAGGTTTTAATTCACCCCTCCACTTT.

The CDR3 here is CASSKGTVYGYTF. For the CDR3, the DNA is TGTGCCAGCAGCAAAGGGACCGTTTATGGCTACACCTTC. V and J are TRBV7-2 and TRBJ1-2, with TRBD1 as a possible D gene (5 bases). The CDR3 has 13 amino acids. Per the germline V gene, CDR1 is SGHTA and CDR2 is FQGNSA. V was cut by 5 bases and J by 5 bases, with 12 bases left in between.

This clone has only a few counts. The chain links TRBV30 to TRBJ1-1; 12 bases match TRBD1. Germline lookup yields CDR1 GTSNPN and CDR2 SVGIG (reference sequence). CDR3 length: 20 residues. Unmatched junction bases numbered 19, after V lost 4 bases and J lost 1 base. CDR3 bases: TGTGCCTGGAACGTACGGCCCGGGACAGGGGGCTTCGCAACGAACACTGAAGCTTTCTTT. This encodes CAWNVRPGTGGFATNTEAFF.

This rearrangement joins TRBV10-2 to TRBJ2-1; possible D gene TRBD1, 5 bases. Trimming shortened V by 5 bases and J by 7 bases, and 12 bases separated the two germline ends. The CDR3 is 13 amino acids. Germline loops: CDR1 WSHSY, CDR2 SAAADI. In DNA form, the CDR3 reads TGCGCCAGCAGTCTCGACAGCCTTAATGAGCAGTTCTTC. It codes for CASSLDSLNEQFF.

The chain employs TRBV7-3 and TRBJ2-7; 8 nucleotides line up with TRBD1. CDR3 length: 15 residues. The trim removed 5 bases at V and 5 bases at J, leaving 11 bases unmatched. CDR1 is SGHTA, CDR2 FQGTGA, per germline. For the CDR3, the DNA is TGTGCCAGCAGCCCAGGGGCCTCGGACAGGGACGAGCAGTACTTC. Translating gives CASSPGASDRDEQYF.

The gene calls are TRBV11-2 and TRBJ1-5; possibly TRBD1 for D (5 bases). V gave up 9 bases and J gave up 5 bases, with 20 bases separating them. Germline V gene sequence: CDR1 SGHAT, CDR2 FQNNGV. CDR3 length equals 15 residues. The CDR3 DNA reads TGTGCCAGTTCATCAGTTGGGGGGAAGCATCAGCCCCAGCATTTT. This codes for CASSSVGGKHQPQHF.

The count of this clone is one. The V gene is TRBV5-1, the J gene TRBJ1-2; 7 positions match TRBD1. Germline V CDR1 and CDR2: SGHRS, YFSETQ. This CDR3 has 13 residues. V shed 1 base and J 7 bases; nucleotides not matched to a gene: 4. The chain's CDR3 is CASSLTGVVGYTF. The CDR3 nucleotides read TGCGCCAGCAGCTTGACAGGGGTGGTTGGCTACACCTTC.